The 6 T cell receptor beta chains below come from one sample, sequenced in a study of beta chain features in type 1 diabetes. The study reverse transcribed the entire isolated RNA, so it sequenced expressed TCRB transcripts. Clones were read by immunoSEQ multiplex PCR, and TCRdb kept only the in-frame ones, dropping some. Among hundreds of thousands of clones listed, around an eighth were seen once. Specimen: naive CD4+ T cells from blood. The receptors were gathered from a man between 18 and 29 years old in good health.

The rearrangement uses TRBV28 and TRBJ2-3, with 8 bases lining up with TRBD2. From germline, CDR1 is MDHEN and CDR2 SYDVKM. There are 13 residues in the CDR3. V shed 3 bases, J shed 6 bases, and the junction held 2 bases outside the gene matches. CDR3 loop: CASSFPSGDTQYF. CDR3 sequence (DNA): TGTGCCAGCAGTTTCCCTAGCGGGGATACGCAGTATTTT.

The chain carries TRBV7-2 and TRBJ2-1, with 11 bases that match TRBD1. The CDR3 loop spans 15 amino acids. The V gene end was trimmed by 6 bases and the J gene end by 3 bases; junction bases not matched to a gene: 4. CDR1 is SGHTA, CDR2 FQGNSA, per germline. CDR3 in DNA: TGTGCCAGCAGGGGCGGGACAGGGGGCTACAATGAGCAGTTCTTC. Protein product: CASRGGTGGYNEQFF. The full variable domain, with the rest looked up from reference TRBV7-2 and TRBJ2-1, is GAGVSQSPSNKVTEKGKDVELRCDPISGHTALYWYRQSLGQGLEFLIYFQGNSAPDKSGLPSDRFSAERTGGSVSTLTIQRTQQEDSAVYLCASRGGTGGYNEQFFGPGTRLTVL.

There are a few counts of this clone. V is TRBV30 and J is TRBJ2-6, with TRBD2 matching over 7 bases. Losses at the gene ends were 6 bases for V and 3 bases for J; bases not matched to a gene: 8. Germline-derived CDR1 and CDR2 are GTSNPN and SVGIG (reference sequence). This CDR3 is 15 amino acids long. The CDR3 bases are TGTGCCTGCCGACGGGGAGGGGTTGGGGCCAACGTCCTGACTTTC. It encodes CACRRGGVGANVLTF.

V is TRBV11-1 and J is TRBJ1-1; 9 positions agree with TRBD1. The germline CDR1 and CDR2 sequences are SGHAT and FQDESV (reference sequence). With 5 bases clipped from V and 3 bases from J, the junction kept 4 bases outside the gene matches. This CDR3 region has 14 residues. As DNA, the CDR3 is TGTGCCAGCAGCACCACAGGGGGCTACACTGAAGCTTTCTTT. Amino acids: CASSTTGGYTEAFF.

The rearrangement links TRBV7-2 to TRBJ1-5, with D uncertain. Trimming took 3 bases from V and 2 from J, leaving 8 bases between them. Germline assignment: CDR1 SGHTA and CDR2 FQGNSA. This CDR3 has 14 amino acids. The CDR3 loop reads CASSFRLGNQPQHF. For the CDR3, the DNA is TGTGCCAGCAGCTTCCGACTGGGCAATCAGCCCCAGCATTTT.

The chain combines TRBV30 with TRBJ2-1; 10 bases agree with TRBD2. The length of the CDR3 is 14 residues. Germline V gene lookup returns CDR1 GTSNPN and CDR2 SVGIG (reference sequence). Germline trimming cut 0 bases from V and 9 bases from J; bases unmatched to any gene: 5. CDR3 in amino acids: CAWSVLAGTGEQFF. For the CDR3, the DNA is TGTGCCTGGAGTGTACTAGCGGGAACTGGTGAGCAGTTCTTC.